Each of the 10 T cell receptor beta chains below was sequenced from the same sample in a study of blood T cell repertoires in COVID-19. TCRdb keeps only in-frame clones here, not all; method: immunoSEQ multiplex PCR. The table records approximately 270,000 clones, 75% to 90% of them present only once. Sequencing was performed on peripheral blood. The receptors were sampled from a man aged 45 to 65 with acute or convalescent COVID-19.

This sequence joins TRBV28 and TRBJ1-3, with a tentative D call TRBD1 (5 bases). Trimming stripped 4 bases from V and 0 bases from J, with 19 bases between. The germline V gene has CDR1 MDHEN and CDR2 SYDVKM. The CDR3 length is 18 residues. The CDR3 region has the DNA TGTGCCAGCAGTTCGTATGTAGGTCTAGGGGACTCTGGAAACACCATATATTTT. Its translation is CASSSYVGLGDSGNTIYF. Full variable domain (rest looked up from reference TRBV28 and TRBJ1-3): DVKVTQSSRYLVKRTGEKVFLECVQDMDHENMFWYRQDPGLGLRLIYFSYDVKMKEKGDIPEGYSVSREKKERFSLILESASTNQTSMYLCASSSYVGLGDSGNTIYFGEGSWLTVV.

V and J are TRBV19 and TRBJ1-1; D is unclear. Trimming left V 5 bases short and J 8 bases short, with 27 bases between. In germline, CDR1 is LNHDA, CDR2 SQIVND (reference sequence). The CDR3 is made up of 17 amino acids. DNA of the CDR3: TGTGCCAGTAGTGATCCCACCTACACCAGATCGAGGGCGGAAGCTTTCTTT. It codes for CASSDPTYTRSRAEAFF.

The chain has TRBV6-7 and TRBJ1-3; D is unresolved. TRBV6-7 is placed among ORFs of uncertain function. Trimming left V 7 bases short and J 0 bases short, with 10 bases between. CDR3 size: 14 residues. The CDR3, as DNA: TGTGCCAGCACGCAGGTCCACTCTGGAAACACCATATATTTT. This encodes CASTQVHSGNTIYF.

The genes are TRBV29-1 and TRBJ1-1, with TRBD1 identical over 9 bases. Germline values: CDR1 SQVTM, CDR2 ANQGSEA. The V gene end was trimmed by 8 bases and the J gene end by 1 base; junction bases not matched to a gene: 5. CDR3 length equals 13 residues. CDR3 sequence: CSFRGQGNTEAFF. In DNA, the CDR3 is TGCAGCTTCCGGGGACAGGGGAACACTGAAGCTTTCTTT.

This chain uses TRBV3-1 (or the pseudogene TRBV3-2) with TRBJ2-1; TRBD1 matches at 7 bases. This CDR3 has 13 amino acids. The germline gives CDR1 LGHDT, CDR2 YNNKEL (reference sequence). CDR3 nucleotides: TGTGCAACCGGGACAGCGGAGTACAATGAGCAGTTCTTC. Translating gives CATGTAEYNEQFF.

This rearrangement joins TRBV3-1 (or the pseudogene TRBV3-2) to TRBJ1-2; 8 bases align to TRBD1. V lost 1 base and J lost 7; bases outside the gene matches: 11. There are 16 residues in the CDR3. The V gene's germline CDR1 is LGHDT and CDR2 YNNKEL (reference sequence). The CDR3 is CASSQGGDRLIGGYTF. In nucleotides, the CDR3 is TGTGCCAGCAGCCAAGGCGGGGACAGGTTAATTGGTGGCTACACCTTC.

The V call is TRBV19, the J call TRBJ1-1; D gene unclear. The CDR3 is 14 residues long. CDR1 and CDR2 from the germline V gene are LNHDA and SQIVND (reference sequence). V shed 1 base and J shed 6 bases, with 12 bases lying between them. CDR3 amino acids: CASSIVGMRAEAFF. In nucleotides, the CDR3 is TGTGCCAGTAGTATAGTGGGGATGAGGGCTGAAGCTTTCTTT.

V usage is TRBV7-2 and J usage is TRBJ1-2; TRBD1 aligns across 9 bases. Germline assignment: CDR1 SGHTA and CDR2 FQGNSA. CDR3 length: 15 amino acids. V dropped 5 bases and J dropped 4; count of bases not matched to a gene: 8. This chain's CDR3 is CASSHRQGGGYGYTF. The DNA for the CDR3 is TGTGCCAGCAGCCACCGACAGGGGGGAGGCTATGGCTACACCTTC.

The table lists this clone with a count of one. V is TRBV5-6 and J is TRBJ1-3, with D possibly TRBD1 on 5 matching bases. The ends were cut back, 7 bases at V and 3 bases at J, with 11 bases in the middle. Germline-derived CDR1 and CDR2 are SGHDT and YYEEEE. The CDR3 is 13 residues long. CDR3 in amino acids: CASGAWNGNTIYF. The CDR3 bases are TGTGCCAGCGGGGCCTGGAATGGAAACACCATATATTTT.

This chain joins TRBV6-6 and TRBJ1-3; 7 bases match TRBD1. The ends lost 10 bases at V and 3 bases at J; junction bases unmatched: 3. This CDR3 has 12 residues. The germline CDR1 and CDR2 sequences are MNHNY and SVGAGI (reference sequence). Written as DNA, the CDR3 is TGTGCCACCGGGACAGTTGGAAACACCATATATTTT. Residues: CATGTVGNTIYF.